This T cell receptor beta chain was retrieved from a study of beta chain features in type 1 diabetes. A remark on this clone: The antigen is undetermined.

Germline CDR1 LNHDA, CDR2 SQIVND (reference sequence). Trimming left V 2 bases short and J 8 bases short, with 16 bases between. This CDR3 has 15 amino acids. Whole-study results and caveats: More deletions and fewer insertions at VDJ junctions were seen in type 1 diabetes patients. TCRB rearrangement may or may not be influenced by HLA type; here this remained unresolved. Moderately but significantly shorter TCRB CDR3s were found in Type 1 diabetes patients in all four CD4+ subsets. A greater similarity of naive, central memory and Treg TCRB repertoires was seen among patients than among healthy donors.

Reverse transcription of all isolated RNA meant that expressed TCRB transcripts were sequenced. Produced via immunoSEQ multiplex PCR; TCRdb's table is partial and in-frame only. This repertoire shows 150,000 or so clones, nearly 50% found once; its top ten account for around 0.45%. Material: Tregs from blood. The chain is built from TRBV19 and TRBJ2-1, with a weak D call TRBD2 (5 bases). This receptor was identified in a man aged 18-30 years in good health. CDR3 DNA sequence: TGTGCCAGTAGTATAATGGCCGCAGCGGTAGATGAGCAGTTCTTC. Protein: CASSIMAAAVDEQFF.